These 7 T cell receptor beta chains originate from one sample sequenced in a study of CD4 T cells in relation to SARS-CoV-2 and coronaviruses. CD4+ T cells from unexposed donors were obtained before the COVID-19 pandemic (2011-2018). The protocol was immunoSEQ multiplex PCR, while the TCRdb copy is restricted to in-frame clones and leaves out a portion. The sample has approximately 70,000 clones; just over 90% are singletons. The sequencing input was naive CD4+ T cells from PBMCs. Documented subset: naive CD4+ T cells isolated by negative enrichment. Receptors were obtained from a human donor in good health.

The V gene is TRBV15, the J gene TRBJ1-3; perhaps TRBD1 as D (5 bases). The CDR3 is 14 amino acids. V lost 5 bases, J lost 1 base, and 9 bases lay in between. Looked up from germline, CDR1 is LNHNV and CDR2 is YYDKDF (reference sequence). CDR3 in amino acids: CATSSRVSGNTIYF. As DNA, the CDR3 is TGTGCCACCAGCTCCAGGGTTTCTGGAAACACCATATATTTT.

The chain employs TRBV28 and TRBJ1-3; D might be TRBD1 (5 bases). The CDR3 runs to 14 residues. V lost 6 bases and J 2 bases, leaving 11 bases between the germline ends. Germline CDR1 MDHEN, CDR2 SYDVKM. CDR3 DNA sequence: TGTGCCAGCAGAAAGGGACCTGCTGGAAACACCATATATTTT. Translating gives CASRKGPAGNTIYF.

CDR3 sequence reads: CASSLAFPGLLLLNTEAFF. CDR3 nucleotide sequence: TGTGCCAGCAGCTTAGCATTTCCGGGCCTCTTACTTTTGAACACTGAAGCTTTCTTT. The V and J genes are TRBV7-8 and TRBJ1-1; D not resolved. Trimming took 0 bases from V and 0 from J, leaving 20 bases between them. The CDR3 has 19 amino acids. The germline V gene has CDR1 SGHVS and CDR2 FQNEAQ. Combining the CDR3 with reference TRBV7-8 and TRBJ1-1 gives the whole variable domain GAGVSQSPRYKVAKRGQDVALRCDPISGHVSLFWYQQALGQGPEFLTYFQNEAQLDKSGLPSDRFFAERPEGSVSTLKIQRTQQEDSAVYLCASSLAFPGLLLLNTEAFFGQGTRLTVV.

The J gene is TRBJ2-7, the V gene TRBV28; no clear D. The CDR3 covers 11 residues. Germline assignment: CDR1 MDHEN and CDR2 SYDVKM. V lost 1 base, J lost 5 bases, and 3 bases lay in between. CDR3 in amino acids: CASSLLDEQYF. In DNA form, the CDR3 reads TGTGCCAGCAGTTTATTGGACGAGCAGTACTTC. Complete variable domain (other parts from reference TRBV28 and TRBJ2-7): DVKVTQSSRYLVKRTGEKVFLECVQDMDHENMFWYRQDPGLGLRLIYFSYDVKMKEKGDIPEGYSVSREKKERFSLILESASTNQTSMYLCASSLLDEQYFGPGTRLTVT.

This chain connects TRBV19 to TRBJ1-2; 7 positions match TRBD1. Germline-derived CDR1 and CDR2 are LNHDA and SQIVND (reference sequence). The ends lost 4 bases at V and 6 bases at J; junction bases unmatched: 11. This CDR3 has 15 amino acids. The CDR3 coding sequence is TGTGCCAGTAGTACGTGGAGACAGGGAAGGAATGGCTACACCTTC. This gives the protein CASSTWRQGRNGYTF. Based on the CDR3 plus reference TRBV19 and TRBJ1-2, the full variable domain is DGGITQSPKYLFRKEGQNVTLSCEQNLNHDAMYWYRQDPGQGLRLIYYSQIVNDFQKGDIAEGYSVSREKKESFPLTVTSAQKNPTAFYLCASSTWRQGRNGYTFGSGTRLTVV.

The sample holds one count of this clone. The gene calls are TRBV19 and TRBJ1-2; 12 bases are shared with TRBD1. Germline assignment: CDR1 LNHDA and CDR2 SQIVND (reference sequence). The CDR3 is 17 amino acids. Trimming removed 4 bases from V and 4 bases from J; junction bases left unmatched: 10. In DNA, the CDR3 is TGTGCCAGTAGTAGGGTGGGACAGGGGGCTTCTATCTATGGCTACACCTTC. It translates to CASSRVGQGASIYGYTF.

The chain recombines TRBV5-6 with TRBJ2-7; no clear D. This CDR3 contains 13 residues. Germline CDR1 SGHDT, CDR2 YYEEEE. Trimming removed 0 bases from V and 1 base from J, with 5 bases in between. The CDR3 DNA follows: TGTGCCAGCAGCTTGGACCTTTCCTACGAGCAGTACTTC. Its translation: CASSLDLSYEQYF.